This T cell receptor (beta chain) was found in a study of shared clonotypes between healthy human individuals. The V gene end was trimmed by 6 bases and the J gene end by 3 bases; junction bases not matched to a gene: 13. CDR3 length equals 16 residues. Germline V gene sequence: CDR1 MDHEN, CDR2 SYDVKM. TCRdb's copy holds only in-frame clones and misses some; the assay was immunoSEQ multiplex PCR. The sample records some 1,400,000 clones, 96% being singletons. V is TRBV28 and J is TRBJ2-7; 8 bases agree with TRBD1. The specimen sequenced was naive CD4+ T cells sorted from blood. Subset specified: CD45RA+ positively selected. The receptor's source is a man aged 25 to 45 in good health. As DNA, the CDR3 is TGTGCCAGCAGCCCCCGACAGGGGACCCTTTACTACGAGCAGTACTTC. Encoded protein: CASSPRQGTLYYEQYF. Filled out from reference TRBV28 and TRBJ2-7, the complete variable domain reads DVKVTQSSRYLVKRTGEKVFLECVQDMDHENMFWYRQDPGLGLRLIYFSYDVKMKEKGDIPEGYSVSREKKERFSLILESASTNQTSMYLCASSPRQGTLYYEQYFGPGTRLTVT.